The 22 T cell receptor beta chains listed next were all sequenced from one sample in a study of T cell repertoires in cytomegalovirus infection. Their target antigens are unknown. MiXCR was run by TCRdb on the reads, yielding one entry per CDR3 protein. The table has fewer than 850,000 distinct CDR3 sequences, 25% to 35% seen once. The sequencing used cultured CD8+ T cells from PBMCs, collected from culture after CMV antigen stimulation. The receptors derive from a human donor in good health (CMV status not recorded). Some clones in this sample may be carry-over from other donors' samples.

This clonotype was counted a few times. The V call is TRBV20-1, the J call TRBJ2-1; 7 bases line up with TRBD1. Unmatched junction bases numbered 3, after V lost 0 bases and J lost 7 bases. Germline values: CDR1 DFQATT, CDR2 SNEGSKA (reference sequence). CDR3 length: 13 amino acids. The CDR3 spells CSARDRGMNEQFF. CDR3 coding DNA: TGCAGTGCTAGAGACAGGGGGATGAATGAGCAGTTCTTC.

V is TRBV4-3 and J is TRBJ1-1, with TRBD1 identical over 8 bases. The length of the CDR3 is 13 residues. The germline V gene has CDR1 LGHNA and CDR2 YSLEER. The V gene end was trimmed by 3 bases and the J gene end by 8 bases; junction bases not matched to a gene: 5. CDR3 bases: TGCGCCAGCAGCCATGCACAGGGGGGCGAAGCTTTCTTT. Protein product: CASSHAQGGEAFF.

This clonotype was seen only a few times. V is TRBV7-6 and J is TRBJ2-3; the D gene is possibly TRBD2 (6 bases). Germline V lookup: CDR1 SGHVS, CDR2 FNYEAQ. Between the trimmed V and J ends, which lost 2 bases and 2 bases, there was a span of 14 bases. The CDR3 is 16 amino acids. The CDR3 DNA sequence: TGTGCCAGCAGCTTACAGACTGGGACTTACACAGATACGCAGTATTTT. Translation gives CASSLQTGTYTDTQYF.

About this clonotype: One end of the junction fails to match germline, which may point to a read error. V gene TRBV11-1 combines with J gene TRBJ1-1; possible D gene TRBD1, 6 bases. Germline CDR1 is SGHAT and CDR2 is FQDESV (reference sequence). The CDR3 is 16 amino acids. As DNA, the CDR3 is TGTGCCAACAGCCTTACCGATACAGGGATTTACACTGAAGCTTTCTTT. This gives the protein CANSLTDTGIYTEAFF.

The chain uses TRBV7-9 and TRBJ2-1; the match to TRBD2 covers 9 bases. J was trimmed by 7 bases and V by 5 bases; bases with no gene match: 9. The CDR3 runs 15 residues. The germline V gene has CDR1 SEHNR and CDR2 FQNEAQ (reference sequence). The CDR3 bases are TGTGCCAGCAGCCCCGGGACTAGCCGTGGGAATGAGCAGTTCTTC. Translation: CASSPGTSRGNEQFF.

The gene calls are TRBV20-1 and TRBJ2-2; D is possibly TRBD1 or TRBD2 (5 bases each). The germline gives CDR1 DFQATT, CDR2 SNEGSKA (reference sequence). The CDR3 sequence is 13 residues long. The DNA of the CDR3 is TGCAGGGCAGAGGGGATTAACACCGGGGAGCTGTTTTTT. Translated, it gives CRAEGINTGELFF.

This clonotype has just a few counts. V and J are TRBV4-1 and TRBJ1-5, with D unclear. The length of the CDR3 is 16 residues. Trimming left V 1 base short and J 3 bases short, with 13 bases between. In germline, CDR1 is MGHRA, CDR2 YSYEKL. CDR3 DNA sequence: TGCGCCAGCAGCCAAGGTTCTTTTACAGACAATCAGCCCCAGCATTTT. This gives the protein CASSQGSFTDNQPQHF.

The chain carries TRBV7-9 and TRBJ2-4; no clear D. The CDR3 has 13 residues. CDR1 SEHNR and CDR2 FQNEAQ come from the germline V gene (reference sequence). Trimming shortened V by 5 bases and J by 8 bases, and 13 bases separated the two germline ends. DNA for the CDR3: TGTGCCAGCAGCCACCTCTCTGACGACATTCAGTACTTC. Its translation is CASSHLSDDIQYF.

The J gene is TRBJ2-7, the V gene TRBV5-1; 11 nucleotides line up with TRBD1. Germline V gene sequence: CDR1 SGHRS, CDR2 YFSETQ. The length of the CDR3 is 14 residues. The ends lost 2 bases at V and 6 bases at J; junction bases unmatched: 4. As DNA, the CDR3 is TGCGCCAGCAGCTTCGGGACAGGGGGACCCGAGCAGTACTTC. It yields the protein CASSFGTGGPEQYF.

This clonotype was observed a handful of times. The chain combines TRBV7-8 with TRBJ2-1; 9 nucleotides line up with TRBD1. The trim removed 2 bases at V and 5 bases at J, leaving 4 bases unmatched. Germline CDR1 SGHVS, CDR2 FQNEAQ. The CDR3 is made up of 15 amino acids. The CDR3 DNA reads as TGTGCCAGCAGCTTACGGGGACAGGGCGACAATGAGCAGTTCTTC. Translation gives CASSLRGQGDNEQFF.

A few counts support this clonotype. This chain links TRBV20-1 with TRBJ1-2; perhaps TRBD1 as D (6 bases). Germline assignment: CDR1 DFQATT and CDR2 SNEGSKA (reference sequence). This CDR3 spans 19 amino acids. V was clipped by 1 base and J by 0 bases, with 24 bases between them. CDR3 region: CSARGTPGATPSTNYGYTF. The DNA of the CDR3 is TGCAGTGCTAGAGGGACCCCGGGGGCTACACCCTCAACTAACTATGGCTACACCTTC.

The V and J genes are TRBV19 and TRBJ1-5; no clear D gene. Trimming shortened V by 3 bases and J by 0 bases, and 9 bases separated the two germline ends. The CDR3 length is 15 residues. CDR1 and CDR2 (germline): LNHDA, SQIVND (reference sequence). The CDR3 coding sequence is TGTGCCAGTAGTATCTGGCCCGATAGCAATCAGCCCCAGCATTTT. Translated: CASSIWPDSNQPQHF.

This chain uses TRBV5-6 with TRBJ1-1, with TRBD1 identical over 11 bases. Looked up from germline, CDR1 is SGHDT and CDR2 is YYEEEE. The CDR3 has 17 amino acids. The V segment lost 3 bases and the J segment 0 bases; nucleotides outside the gene matches: 7. CDR3 region: CASSWPGQGVMNTEAFF. CDR3 bases: TGTGCCAGCAGCTGGCCGGGACAGGGGGTTATGAACACTGAAGCTTTCTTT.

For this clonotype: Just one base apart from a much larger clone, this may be a read error. The chain links TRBV7-8 to TRBJ2-5; no clear D gene. The germline gives CDR1 SGHVS, CDR2 FQNEAQ. The CDR3 totals 13 residues. CDR3 loop: CVSSLSPGETQYF. DNA for the CDR3: TGTGTCAGCAGCTTAAGTCCGGGAGAGACCCAGTACTTC.

This rearrangement joins TRBV7-3 to TRBJ1-1; unclear D gene. Germline V lookup: CDR1 SGHTA, CDR2 FQGTGA. V lost 3 bases, J lost 3 bases, and 8 bases lay in between. The CDR3 extends over 13 amino acids. The CDR3 reads CASSLNSHTEAFF. The CDR3 nucleotides read TGTGCCAGCAGCTTGAACAGCCACACTGAAGCTTTCTTT.

This clonotype was recorded a few times. The chain carries TRBV6-2 or TRBV6-3 and TRBJ2-7, with D perhaps matching TRBD2 (6 bases). Trimming cost V 4 bases and J 0 bases, with 10 bases left between them. CDR1 and CDR2 from the germline V gene are MNHEY and SVGEGT. This CDR3 is built from 14 residues. The CDR3 region has the DNA TGTGCCAGCAGTTGGGACGGGAGCTCCTACGAGCAGTACTTC. It codes for CASSWDGSSYEQYF.

This chain connects TRBV4-3 to TRBJ2-3, with TRBD2 matching 7 bases. Trimming at V came to 1 base and at J to 7 bases, leaving 11 bases not matched to a gene. CDR1 is LGHNA and CDR2 is YSLEER in the germline V gene. This CDR3 region has 16 residues. The CDR3 nucleotides read TGCGCCAGCAGCCAAGTAATGAGCGGGATGGGAAATACGCAGTATTTT. Its protein product is CASSQVMSGMGNTQYF.

This rearrangement joins TRBV7-2 to TRBJ1-3; no firm D call. The CDR3 consists of 15 residues. Germline V gene lookup returns CDR1 SGHTA and CDR2 FQGNSA. The ends were cut back, 5 bases at V and 0 bases at J, with 11 bases in the middle. The CDR3 sequence: CASSRGTNSGNTIYF. The DNA for the CDR3 is TGTGCCAGCAGCCGCGGTACCAACTCTGGAAACACCATATATTTT. The full variable domain, with the rest looked up from reference TRBV7-2 and TRBJ1-3, is GAGVSQSPSNKVTEKGKDVELRCDPISGHTALYWYRQSLGQGLEFLIYFQGNSAPDKSGLPSDRFSAERTGGSVSTLTIQRTQQEDSAVYLCASSRGTNSGNTIYFGEGSWLTVV.

This clonotype was counted a single time. This chain joins TRBV9 and TRBJ1-6; 9 bases are shared with TRBD1. In germline, CDR1 is SGDLS, CDR2 YYNGEE. This CDR3 is built from 15 residues. The V segment lost 3 bases and the J segment 6 bases; nucleotides outside the gene matches: 4. This chain's CDR3 is CASSGVDRGNSPLHF. The CDR3 DNA reads TGTGCCAGCAGCGGAGTGGACAGGGGTAATTCACCCCTCCACTTT.

This clonotype was observed a few times. The V gene is TRBV7-9, the J gene TRBJ2-5, with a tentative D call TRBD2 (6 bases). Trimming shortened V by 3 bases and J by 3 bases, and 8 bases separated the two germline ends. This CDR3 is built from 13 residues. Germline CDR1 and CDR2: SEHNR and FQNEAQ (reference sequence). Here the CDR3 DNA reads TGTGCCAGCAGCTTGAAGCGGGAAGAGACCCAGTACTTC. Translation: CASSLKREETQYF. The whole variable domain, remainder taken from reference TRBV7-9 and TRBJ2-5, is DTGVSQNPRHKITKRGQNVTFRCDPISEHNRLYWYRQTLGQGPEFLTYFQNEAQLEKSRLLSDRFSAERPKGSFSTLEIQRTEQGDSAMYLCASSLKREETQYFGPGTRLLVL.

In its sample, this clonotype was seen many times. The junction differs from germline at one of its ends, possibly a read error. The V gene is TRBV7-2, the J gene TRBJ1-4; the D gene is possibly TRBD1 (5 bases). In germline, CDR1 is SGHTA, CDR2 FQGNSA. The CDR3 is 15 amino acids. Here the CDR3 DNA reads TGTGCCAGCAGCCCCCGGGGGGGGTCTAAGGAAAAACTGTTTTTT. Encoded protein: CASSPRGGSKEKLFF.

This clonotype was counted a few times. The chain links TRBV7-6 to TRBJ2-1; 11 nucleotides align to TRBD2. The junction had 11 bases not matched to a gene; V was cut back by 5 bases and J by 5 bases. The V gene's germline CDR1 is SGHVS and CDR2 FNYEAQ. CDR3 length: 17 amino acids. CDR3 protein: CASSPTLLAGAHNEQFF. CDR3 DNA sequence: TGTGCCAGCAGCCCGACTTTACTAGCGGGGGCCCACAATGAGCAGTTCTTC. Looking up the rest from reference TRBV7-6 and TRBJ2-1 gives the full variable domain: GAGVSQSPRYKVTKRGQDVALRCDPISGHVSLYWYRQALGQGPEFLTYFNYEAQQDKSGLPNDRFSAERPEGSISTLTIQRTEQRDSAMYRCASSPTLLAGAHNEQFFGPGTRLTVL.